The entry below describes one T cell receptor beta chain. As yet, its antigen is unknown. Synthesis of TCR cDNA relied on 5'RACE template switching, which attached a universal primer site and UMIs. Using its own MiXCR run on the 5' RACE reads, TCRdb lists one record per CDR3 protein. The sample lists 300,000 to 450,000 distinct CDR3 sequences; more than 5.5% were seen once. The CDR3 loop spans 15 amino acids. The V end was cut by 1 base, the J end by 6 bases, with 13 bases between. In germline, CDR1 is SEHNR, CDR2 FQNEAQ (reference sequence). This record comes from a study of T cells after yellow fever vaccination. Study-wide context: When fractions had low cell numbers, they were prepared with SMART-Seq v4 Ultra Low Input. Study observations and caveats: The secondary response peaked faster, at day 5 versus 15, but was weaker. Overlap between CD4 and CD8 compartments was detected for a small share of clonotypes.

Sequenced here: PBMCs, sampled 5 days after the yellow fever booster vaccination. The sequence was obtained from a man younger than 45 who received the YFV17D yellow fever vaccine. The gene calls are TRBV7-9 and TRBJ2-1, with D possibly matching TRBD2 (6 bases). The CDR3 DNA reads as TGTGCCAGCAGCTTAGACTGGGGGAGGTCCAATGAGCAGTTCTTC. Protein sequence: CASSLDWGRSNEQFF. Full variable domain (remainder filled in from reference TRBV7-9 and TRBJ2-1): DTGVSQNPRHKITKRGQNVTFRCDPISEHNRLYWYRQTLGQGPEFLTYFQNEAQLEKSRLLSDRFSAERPKGSFSTLEIQRTEQGDSAMYLCASSLDWGRSNEQFFGPGTRLTVL.